The T cell receptor (beta chain) under discussion was sequenced for a study of cytomegalovirus exposure and HLA in healthy donors. Study results and limitations: Further analysis was carried out later, and it showed several of the most significant clusters appearing linked to common viral pathogens.

A remark on this clone: As yet, its antigen is unknown.

Researchers ran the PCR with 60 Vbeta and 13 Jbeta primers. Produced via immunoSEQ multiplex PCR; TCRdb's table is partial and in-frame only. The profile covers some 90,000 clones, with just under 70% appearing a single time and 2.7% taken by the ten largest. The CDR3 is 15 residues long. V gave up 1 base and J gave up 0 bases; unmatched junction bases: 3. Germline-derived CDR1 and CDR2 are SGHVS and FNYEAQ. Material: PBMCs. The receptor comes from a man aged 45 to 65 in good health and CMV-seronegative. The chain joins TRBV7-6 to TRBJ2-7, with 7 bases identical to TRBD1. CDR3 residues: CASSLGGTVSYEQYF. The CDR3 bases are TGTGCCAGCAGCTTAGGGGGGACAGTCTCCTACGAGCAGTACTTC. The full variable domain, in which reference TRBV7-6 and TRBJ2-7 provide the parts outside the CDR3, is GAGVSQSPRYKVTKRGQDVALRCDPISGHVSLYWYRQALGQGPEFLTYFNYEAQQDKSGLPNDRFSAERPEGSISTLTIQRTEQRDSAMYRCASSLGGTVSYEQYFGPGTRLTVT.